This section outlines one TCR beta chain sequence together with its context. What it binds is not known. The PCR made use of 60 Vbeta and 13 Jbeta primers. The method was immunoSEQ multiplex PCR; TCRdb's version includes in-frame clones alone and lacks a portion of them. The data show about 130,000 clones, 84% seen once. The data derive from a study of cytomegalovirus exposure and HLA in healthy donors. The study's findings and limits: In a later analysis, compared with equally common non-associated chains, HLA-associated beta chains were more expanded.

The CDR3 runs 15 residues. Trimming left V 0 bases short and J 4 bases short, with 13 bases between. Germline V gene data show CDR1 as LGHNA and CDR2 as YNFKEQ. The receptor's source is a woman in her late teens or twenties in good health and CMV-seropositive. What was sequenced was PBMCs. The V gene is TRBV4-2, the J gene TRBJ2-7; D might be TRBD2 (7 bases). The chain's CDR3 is CASSQELGGGYEQYF. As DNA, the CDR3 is TGTGCCAGCAGCCAAGAGTTAGGGGGAGGGTACGAGCAGTACTTC.